This entry describes one T cell receptor beta chain. What antigen it recognizes has not been identified. The input lacks base qualities; no much larger clone sits a single base away. Within the sample, other DNA sequences also encode this same CDR3. The cohort comprised several hundred healthy bone marrow donors. At the time of sampling, all cohort members were nominally healthy, though unrecorded immune exposures were likely present. The donor tested CMV seropositive, placing the donor among the roughly 300 seropositive members of the cohort. A peripheral blood sample was collected from each donor, and TCR beta sequencing was performed on peripheral blood mononuclear cells. The Qiagen DNeasy Blood Extraction Kit was used to extract genomic DNA from the blood cell samples. Library preparation employed the immunoSEQ multiplex PCR assay. For the multiplex PCR, a mixture combining 60 forward primers for TCR Vbeta segments and 13 reverse primers for TCR Jbeta segments was used. A multiplex PCR assay on genomic DNA amplified the CDR3 region of rearranged TCR beta genes. The amplified TCR beta libraries were sequenced on the Illumina HiSeq System as 87-base-pair reads. In the authors' own workflow: In a later analysis, 70 million to 95 million unique TCR beta chains were counted across the 500 to 700 repertoires, and about 10 million of these chains were shared by at least two donors. A nearest-neighbor algorithm error-corrected the raw reads and collapsed the reads into unique sequences, merging closely related sequences to remove PCR and sequencing errors. V, D and J gene segments were assigned by aligning CDR3 sequences to IMGT reference sequences. For a sequence to be retained, a match of at least six nucleotides to both a V gene segment and a J gene segment was required. A rearrangement was called productive if the CDR3 had no stop codons and remained in frame with V and J, and every other rearrangement was called non-productive. CDR3 was defined according to IMGT convention as the region running from the second conserved V-encoded cysteine to the conserved J-encoded phenylalanine. The earlier analysis of fewer than 750 of the donors excluded sequences that lacked an unambiguous match to a single V gene segment. In an earlier analysis of some 590 of the donors, V segments were called functional above 56.7% productive rearrangements and were called segregating when the between-donor standard deviation exceeded 5%. A statistical classification framework was built to diagnose cytomegalovirus status from the catalog of TCR beta chain sequences. A later analysis assigned V and J genes by comparing TCR nucleotide sequences with IMGT/GENE-DB human TR gene sequences. The TCRdist pipeline was used in a later analysis to assign CDR3 sequences and most-parsimonious VDJ recombination scenarios. In a later analysis, every TCR beta chain was defined by the combination of its CDR3 amino acid sequence and its V-gene family, and reads without a unique V-gene family were dropped. To address suspected cross-contamination and a sequencing artifact, a later analysis removed approximately 590 highly shared, low-generation-probability nucleotide sequences. In a later analysis, a clonal expansion index was calculated for each public chain from normalized within-repertoire ranks of inferred template counts. In a later analysis, generation probabilities were computed with a VDJ recombination model fitted to out-of-frame rearrangements, and the resulting probabilities were checked against IGoR. In a later analysis, hypergeometric tests were used to score TCR-TCR, TCR-HLA and TCR-CMV co-occurrence, with a repertoire-size bias correction applied to TCR pairs. False discovery rates were estimated in a later analysis by permuting HLA or CMV assignments 20 times. In a later analysis, co-occurring TCRs were grouped with DBSCAN, and TCRdist sequence similarity was added when clustering was performed within HLA-allele-positive subsets. Repertoires with fewer than 30,000 or more than 120,000 public chains, plus five repertoires with anomalous nucleotide sharing, were excluded from co-occurrence clustering. TCRdb took this table from immuneACCESS and kept in-frame rearrangements with V and J called. Such tables lack part of the clones; where checked against another copy, unresolved V genes explain under half of the gap, and the rest is unexplained. V, J and clone size are those of that table, while D and trimming were read from the DNA. Present in this sample are approximately 95,000 clones, about four fifths of which were seen just once. The top ten constitute around 4.2% of the sample.

According to the germline V gene, CDR1 reads MNHEY and CDR2 reads SVGAGI. Trimming takes 5 bases from V and 4 bases from J, and the germline ends sit 15 bases apart. There are 14 amino acids in the CDR3, from cysteine to phenylalanine inclusive. CDR3 DNA is the only sequence kept; it has 42 bases, read in frame from the first base. This specimen comes from a study of cytomegalovirus exposure and HLA in healthy donors (dated by TCRdb to 2017 to 2019). Regarding the complete study: An earlier analysis of 587 of the donors reported 276 Gb of sequence data and roughly 120 million unique TCR beta sequences obtained from about 180 million T cells. Approximately 300 gigabases of sequencing data and tens of millions of unique TCR sequences made up an early release that covered approximately 650 HLA-typed donors. The genetic ancestry cluster associated with self-reported Caucasian donors included 81% of the roughly 390 genotyped donors. The study aimed to test whether signatures of past pathogen exposure could be identified by cataloging public T cell receptors. The study used immunosequencing to profile the T cell repertoires of several hundred subjects and linked those repertoires to cytomegalovirus serostatus. Along with the approximately 650-subject first cohort, a separate validation cohort of over 90 different subjects was used. To predict cytomegalovirus infection status, the study brought together high-throughput TCR immunosequencing, statistical association of individual TCRs with disease status, and machine learning. In a later analysis, previously published TCR beta repertoires from 666 donors were re-analyzed and high-resolution HLA genotyping was added so that TCR occurrence patterns could be studied. Rather than using new phenotypic data, the later analysis identified candidate immune exposures from TCR beta sequences and from how often those sequences occurred across donors. An earlier analysis of 500 to 750 of the donors applied high-throughput TCR beta sequencing to assess whether each TCR beta V gene segment acted as functional or pseudogenic. Alongside the repertoire data, information on donor age, sex, ethnicity and CMV serostatus was compiled. A later genetic analysis took genome-wide SNP genotypes for about 60% of the roughly 670 donors and used that subset as a discovery cohort. All discovery cohort repertoires had been generated using a single sequencing platform. Class I and class II HLA loci were covered by the typing at four-digit resolution. Typing coverage differed by locus: A, B, C, DRB1 and DQB1 were typed in about 620-630 donors, DQA1 in about 560, DPA1 in approximately 600, and DPB1 in 472. Four to six DR-DQ haplotypes were handled as single units for association and clustering, since linkage in the cohort was strong. Among around 400 genotyped donors of the cohort, an average of roughly 230,000 unique TCR beta nucleotide sequences was sequenced per donor, of which 15% to 20% were non-productive.

Study-wide findings and limitations: A further reported finding was that TCR beta sequences accurately predicted the HLA-A and HLA-B alleles for most subjects in the first cohort. The classifier was reported to diagnose cytomegalovirus status with high specificity and sensitivity in both the original and validation cohorts. In a later analysis, most CMV-associated TCR beta chains were found to appear HLA-restricted, with HLA associations seemingly driven largely by CMV exposure. Presence/absence analyses assumed roughly uniform sequencing depth across donors, an assumption that may not hold. Immune exposure information for the cohort was limited to CMV serostatus. Some IMGT-functional V segments, including TRBV6-2 and TRBV6-3, could not be told apart with the 87-base-pair reads, so those segments were excluded. Several of the top co-occurrence clusters appeared to be linked to parvovirus B19, influenza, CMV and Epstein-Barr virus, according to a later analysis. The authors suggested that the approach could potentially be generalized to other disease states and immunological phenotypes. In vitro tests confirmed that a few of the cytomegalovirus-associated TCR beta chains recognize cytomegalovirus antigens. While some public TCRs were present in many individuals, most TCR sequences turned up only very rarely across donors. Specific HLA alleles were associated with 18,000 or so TCR beta sequences at a false discovery rate of 0.05 in a later analysis. Because counts were too low, 15 or so rarely observed V segments, including chromosome 9 orphons, were excluded from the earlier analysis of several hundred of the donors. Because HLA typing was missing for some donors at each locus, association tests included only the typed subset. Compared with the 666-donor mean, donors in an Asian-associated ancestry cluster had fewer N-insertions in productive TCRs, according to a later genetic analysis. In a later analysis, HLA-associated TCR beta chains showed more clonal expansion and lower generation probabilities than non-associated chains that were equally common. A later genetic analysis associated a missense DCLRE1C variant with V-gene and J-gene trimming of TCR beta chains, and an independent cohort replicated the association. Correlated functional status among segregating V segments might reflect linkage disequilibrium, but an unknown experimental factor could not be ruled out. A cluster of highly shared sequence variants was judged likely to represent a technical artifact of the sequencing pipeline. The cohort was sequenced for TCR beta chains only, and without alpha or paired-chain data the features that could be detected were limited. In a later analysis, the rate of TCR association differed among HLA loci, with DRB1 alleles having the most associated TCRs and HLA-C alleles having the fewest. A total of 164 TCR beta chains were listed by the study as associated with cytomegalovirus. An earlier analysis of approximately 500 of the donors showed that most TCR beta V segments appeared in productive rearrangements either about 87% or about 30% of the time, which broadly matched IMGT annotations. When HLA alleles, especially DR and DQ, strongly co-occurred, attributing TCR associations to individual alleles was difficult.

The sequenced sample consisted of PBMCs. This receptor was identified in an older woman in good health and CMV-seropositive. Recombination connected TRBV6-5 to TRBJ2-7, with TRBD1 as a weak D call on 5 bases. CDR3 loop: CASSALGQGYEQYF. In nucleotides, the sequence is TGTGCCAGCAGTGCATTGGGGCAGGGATACGAGCAGTACTTC.